A selection of T cell receptor beta chains follows, all from one sample in a study of cytomegalovirus exposure and HLA in healthy donors. This table comes from immunoSEQ multiplex PCR, and its TCRdb copy is limited to in-frame clones, with some not included. The table records roughly 180,000 clones, approximately 89% of them present only once. Sequenced material: PBMCs. The receptors originated from a man in his thirties or forties in good health and CMV-seropositive. CDR3s include the opening cysteine and the closing phenylalanine or tryptophan. The order of the fields is V gene, D gene, clone size, J gene, CDR3 DNA, CDR3 protein. A D gene is named only where the DNA matches it firmly. Rows give clone size only sometimes, using once, few, many, or a class for an expanded clone.

V gene: TRBV18; D gene: TRBD1; clone size: .; J gene: TRBJ2-3; CDR3 DNA: TGTGCCAGCTCACGGACAGGGGGGGAAACAGATACGCAGTATTTT; CDR3 protein: CASSRTGGETDTQYF
V gene: TRBV29-1; D gene: .; clone size: .; J gene: TRBJ1-5; CDR3 DNA: TGCAGCGTCCTCACGGGGGACGGCCAGCCCCAGCATTTT; CDR3 protein: CSVLTGDGQPQHF
V gene: TRBV4-1; D gene: .; clone size: .; J gene: TRBJ1-3; CDR3 DNA: TGCGCCAGCAGCCAACATGGAGACACCATATATTTT; CDR3 protein: CASSQHGDTIYF
V gene: TRBV7-8; D gene: .; clone size: .; J gene: TRBJ1-1; CDR3 DNA: TGTGCCAGCAGCCTCTTTACGAACACTGAAGCTTTCTTT; CDR3 protein: CASSLFTNTEAFF
V gene: TRBV5-1; D gene: .; clone size: .; J gene: TRBJ2-1; CDR3 DNA: TGCGCCAGCAGCTTGGGGCAGGGCTACAATGAGCAGTTCTTC; CDR3 protein: CASSLGQGYNEQFF
V gene: TRBV2; D gene: TRBD1; clone size: .; J gene: TRBJ2-3; CDR3 DNA: TGTGCCAGCGAGGTGCAGGGGGTGGGAGATACGCAGTATTTT; CDR3 protein: CASEVQGVGDTQYF
V gene: TRBV6-6; D gene: .; clone size: once; J gene: TRBJ2-5; CDR3 DNA: TGTGCCAGCAGTTGGGCGAGGGAGACCCAGTACTTC; CDR3 protein: CASSWARETQYF
V gene: TRBV29-1; D gene: .; clone size: few; J gene: TRBJ2-2; CDR3 DNA: TGCAGCGTTGAGTGGGGATCGAACACCGGGGAGCTGTTTTTT; CDR3 protein: CSVEWGSNTGELFF
V gene: TRBV6-5; D gene: .; clone size: .; J gene: TRBJ2-1; CDR3 DNA: TGTGCCAGCAGTTACTGGGGTGGAGACAATGAGCAGTTCTTC; CDR3 protein: CASSYWGGDNEQFF
V gene: TRBV19; D gene: TRBD1; clone size: .; J gene: TRBJ1-2; CDR3 DNA: TGTGCCAGTAGTACCGGGACAGGGAAAGGCTATGGCTACACCTTC; CDR3 protein: CASSTGTGKGYGYTF
V gene: TRBV6-5; D gene: .; clone size: once; J gene: TRBJ1-5; CDR3 DNA: TGTGCCAGCAGATTAGACAGAAAACTATATCAGCCCCAGCATTTT; CDR3 protein: CASRLDRKLYQPQHF
V gene: TRBV4-1; D gene: .; clone size: .; J gene: TRBJ1-3; CDR3 DNA: TGCGCCAGCAGCCAGGCTCACACCATATATTTT; CDR3 protein: CASSQAHTIYF
V gene: TRBV6-5; D gene: .; clone size: once; J gene: TRBJ2-2; CDR3 DNA: TGTGCCAGCAGTTCGCCCACCGGGGAGCTGTTTTTT; CDR3 protein: CASSSPTGELFF
V gene: TRBV6-1; D gene: .; clone size: .; J gene: TRBJ2-7; CDR3 DNA: TGTGCCAGCAGTGAACCGGGCAGGGATAAGGACGAGCAGTACTTC; CDR3 protein: CASSEPGRDKDEQYF
V gene: TRBV5-1; D gene: .; clone size: .; J gene: TRBJ2-2; CDR3 DNA: TGCGCCAGCAGCTTGCTGACCTCGAACACCGGGGAGCTGTTTTTT; CDR3 protein: CASSLLTSNTGELFF
V gene: TRBV12-5; D gene: TRBD1; clone size: .; J gene: TRBJ1-1; CDR3 DNA: TGTGCTAGTGGTTTGGTGACAGGGAAGGGTTTGGACACTGAAGCTTTCTTT; CDR3 protein: CASGLVTGKGLDTEAFF
V gene: TRBV28; D gene: TRBD2; clone size: .; J gene: TRBJ2-2; CDR3 DNA: TGTGCCAGCAGTTTAAATGGGGGGGGCACCGGGGAGCTGTTTTTT; CDR3 protein: CASSLNGGGTGELFF
V gene: TRBV25-1; D gene: TRBD2; clone size: .; J gene: TRBJ2-3; CDR3 DNA: TGTGCCAGCAGTGAACGGGGGGGGCTTGGCACAGATACGCAGTATTTT; CDR3 protein: CASSERGGLGTDTQYF